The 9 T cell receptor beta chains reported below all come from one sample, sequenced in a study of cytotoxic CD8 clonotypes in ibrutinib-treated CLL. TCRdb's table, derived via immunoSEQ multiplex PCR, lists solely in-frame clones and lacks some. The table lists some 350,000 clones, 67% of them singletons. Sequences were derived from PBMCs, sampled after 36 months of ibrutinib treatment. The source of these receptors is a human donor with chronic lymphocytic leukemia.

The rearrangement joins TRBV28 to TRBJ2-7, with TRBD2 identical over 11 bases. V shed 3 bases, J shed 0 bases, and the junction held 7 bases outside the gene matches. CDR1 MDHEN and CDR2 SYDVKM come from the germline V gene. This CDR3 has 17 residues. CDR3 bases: TGTGCCAGCAGTTTTTACCGACTAGCGGGAAGCTCCTACGAGCAGTACTTC. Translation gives CASSFYRLAGSSYEQYF.

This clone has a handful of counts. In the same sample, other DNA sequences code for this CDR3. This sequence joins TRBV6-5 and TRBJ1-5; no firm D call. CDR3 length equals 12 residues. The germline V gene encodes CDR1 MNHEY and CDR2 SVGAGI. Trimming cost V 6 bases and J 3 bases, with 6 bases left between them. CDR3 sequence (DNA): TGTGCCAGCAGAGGTCCCAATCAGCCCCAGCATTTT. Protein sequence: CASRGPNQPQHF.

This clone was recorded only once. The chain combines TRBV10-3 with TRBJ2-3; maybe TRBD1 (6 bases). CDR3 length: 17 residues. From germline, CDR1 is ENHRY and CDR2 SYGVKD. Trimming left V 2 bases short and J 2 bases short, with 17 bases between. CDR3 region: CAISEGRGQSTTDTQYF. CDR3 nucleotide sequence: TGTGCCATCAGTGAGGGGAGAGGACAGTCCACCACAGATACGCAGTATTTT.

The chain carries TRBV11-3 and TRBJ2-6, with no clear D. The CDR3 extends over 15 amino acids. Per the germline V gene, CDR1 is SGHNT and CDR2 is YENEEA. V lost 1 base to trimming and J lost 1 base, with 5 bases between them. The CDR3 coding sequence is TGTGCCAGCAGCTTAGTTTTGTCTGGGGCCAACGTCCTGACTTTC. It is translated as CASSLVLSGANVLTF.

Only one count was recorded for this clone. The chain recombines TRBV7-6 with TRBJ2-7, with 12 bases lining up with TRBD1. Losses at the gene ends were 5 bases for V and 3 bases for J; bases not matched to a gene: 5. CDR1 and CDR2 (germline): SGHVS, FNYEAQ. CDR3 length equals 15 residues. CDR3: CASSEGTGGLYEQYF. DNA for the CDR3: TGTGCCAGCAGCGAAGGGACAGGGGGCCTCTACGAGCAGTACTTC.

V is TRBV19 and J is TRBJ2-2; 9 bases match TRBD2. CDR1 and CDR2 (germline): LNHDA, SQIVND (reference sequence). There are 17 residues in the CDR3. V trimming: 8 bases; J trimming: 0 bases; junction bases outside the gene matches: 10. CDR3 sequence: CASLAGNRPPNTGELFF. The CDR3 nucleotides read TGTGCCAGTCTAGCGGGGAACAGGCCTCCGAACACCGGGGAGCTGTTTTTT.

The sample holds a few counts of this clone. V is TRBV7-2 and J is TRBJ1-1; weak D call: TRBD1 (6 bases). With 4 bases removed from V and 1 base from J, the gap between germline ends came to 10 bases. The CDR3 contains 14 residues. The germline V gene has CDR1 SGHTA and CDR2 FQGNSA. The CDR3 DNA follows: TGTGCCAGCAGCTCGTGGGGACAGAACACTGAAGCTTTCTTT. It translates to CASSSWGQNTEAFF.

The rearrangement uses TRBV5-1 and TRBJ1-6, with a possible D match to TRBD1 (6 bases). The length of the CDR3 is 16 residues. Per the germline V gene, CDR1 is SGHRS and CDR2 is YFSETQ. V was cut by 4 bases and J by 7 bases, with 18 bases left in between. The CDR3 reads CASSLSAGAPNSPLHF. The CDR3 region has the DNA TGCGCCAGCAGCCTTTCCGCGGGGGCCCCCAATTCACCCCTCCACTTT. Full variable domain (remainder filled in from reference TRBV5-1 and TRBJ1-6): KAGVTQTPRYLIKTRGQQVTLSCSPISGHRSVSWYQQTPGQGLQFLFEYFSETQRNKGNFPGRFSGRQFSNSRSEMNVSTLELGDSALYLCASSLSAGAPNSPLHFGNGTRLTVT.

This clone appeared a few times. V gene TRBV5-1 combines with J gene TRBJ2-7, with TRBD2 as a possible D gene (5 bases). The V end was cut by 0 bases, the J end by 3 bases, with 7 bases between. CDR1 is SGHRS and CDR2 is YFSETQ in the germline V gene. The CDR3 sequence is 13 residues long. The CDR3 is CASSLARDYEQYF. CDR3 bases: TGCGCCAGCAGCTTGGCTCGGGACTACGAGCAGTACTTC.